These T cell receptor beta chains were read from a single sample in a study of cytomegalovirus exposure and HLA in healthy donors. TCRdb's copy holds only in-frame clones and misses some; the assay was immunoSEQ multiplex PCR. In the table there are tens of thousands of clones, roughly 80% of which are singletons. Sequenced material: PBMCs. The receptors were sampled from a woman aged 35 to 49 in good health and CMV-seronegative. CDR3s include the opening cysteine and the closing phenylalanine or tryptophan. A D gene is named only where the DNA matches it firmly. Size is omitted from some rows. Given values are once, few, many or a class for expanded clones.

v_call,clone_size,d_call,j_call,cdr3_nt,cdr3_aa
TRBV7-9,once,TRBD2,TRBJ2-5,TGTGCCAGCAGTCACCTGACTAGCGGGGGACAAGAGACCCAGTACTTC,CASSHLTSGGQETQYF
TRBV6-4,-,TRBD2,TRBJ2-3,TGTGCCAGCAGTGCTAGCGGGGGGGCCGGCACAGATACGCAGTATTTT,CASSASGGAGTDTQYF
TRBV6-1,-,TRBD1,TRBJ2-1,TGTGCCAGCAGTGGGGACAGGGGAGGCAATGAGCAGTTCTTC,CASSGDRGGNEQFF
TRBV27,-,TRBD1,TRBJ2-3,TGTGCCAGCAGAATTTTGGGACAGGAAAAAATCACAGATACGCAGTATTTT,CASRILGQEKITDTQYF
TRBV6-5,-,TRBD2,TRBJ2-1,TGTGCCAGCACCCGGACTAGTGGCCATGAGCAGTTCTTC,CASTRTSGHEQFF
TRBV5-1,-,-,TRBJ2-5,TGCGCCAGCAGCTTGGGGGCAGGGGAAGAGACCCAGTACTTC,CASSLGAGEETQYF
TRBV5-1,-,-,TRBJ1-3,TGCGCCAGCAGCTTAGGGGGTGAGAACACCATATATTTT,CASSLGGENTIYF
TRBV19,-,TRBD1,TRBJ1-3,TGTGCCAGTAATTACAGACAGGGCTACGGAAACACCATATATTTT,CASNYRQGYGNTIYF
TRBV9,-,TRBD1,TRBJ1-1,TGTGCCAGCAGCGTACAGGGGGGAGGAGGCACTGAAGCTTTCTTT,CASSVQGGGGTEAFF
TRBV5-4,-,-,TRBJ2-6,TGTGCCAGCAGCCCCCAACTGACAGATTATATCTCTGGGGCCAACGTCCTGACTTTC,CASSPQLTDYISGANVLTF
TRBV6-5,-,TRBD1,TRBJ1-1,TGTGCCAGCAGCTACGACAGGGGGTTAACTGAAGCTTTCTTT,CASSYDRGLTEAFF
TRBV5-6,few,-,TRBJ1-4,TGTGCCAGCAGCTTTAGCAGGGATTGGGGAAATGAAAAACTGTTTTTT,CASSFSRDWGNEKLFF
TRBV7-2,-,-,TRBJ2-3,TGTGCCAGCAGCTTAAGGCGGGTTTCCACAGATACGCAGTATTTT,CASSLRRVSTDTQYF
TRBV2,-,TRBD1,TRBJ1-1,TGTGCCAGCAGTCCTGAGACAGGGGGGAACACTGAAGCTTTCTTT,CASSPETGGNTEAFF
TRBV2,few,-,TRBJ1-5,TGTGCCAGCAGTTCACAGGTCAATCAGCCCCAGCATTTT,CASSSQVNQPQHF
TRBV4-3,-,TRBD2,TRBJ2-1,TGCGCCAGCAGCCCTGAGTCGGGACAACTACTAGCGGGTTCTTTGTATGAGCAGTTCTTC,CASSPESGQLLAGSLYEQFF
TRBV23-1,-,TRBD1,TRBJ2-5,TGCGCCAGCAGTCACTGTTACAGGGGGCCTCGCCCACAAGAGACCCAGTACTTC,CASSHCYRGPRPQETQYF
TRBV7-9,-,-,TRBJ1-1,TGTGCCAGCAGCCCCCGGACAAGGAAGAACACTGAAGCTTTCTTT,CASSPRTRKNTEAFF
TRBV7-9,-,TRBD2,TRBJ2-3,TGTGCCAGCAGCCTACCATTGAGGCTAGCGGGGGGCACAGATACGCAGTATTTT,CASSLPLRLAGGTDTQYF
TRBV5-6,-,-,TRBJ1-2,TGTGCCAGCAGCTTGTCGGGTTCTGGCGGAATTGGCTACACCTTC,CASSLSGSGGIGYTF
TRBV7-6,-,TRBD2,TRBJ2-3,TGTGCCAGCAGCTTGGGGCGGGGCGGGAGTGATGGCACAGATACGCAGTATTTT,CASSLGRGGSDGTDTQYF
TRBV2,-,TRBD1,TRBJ1-4,TGTGCCAGCAGTCGAACCGGGACAGGGGCAGAAAAACTGTTTTTT,CASSRTGTGAEKLFF
TRBV5-4,-,TRBD1,TRBJ1-1,TGTGCCAGCAGCGCAACAGGGGGTGTCACTGAAGCTTTCTTT,CASSATGGVTEAFF
TRBV5-1,-,-,TRBJ2-1,TGCGCCAGCAGCGTAGGGGGTGGGGTTGACGTGAATGAGCAGTTCTTC,CASSVGGGVDVNEQFF
TRBV28,once,-,TRBJ1-5,TGTGCCAGCAGGGAAGGTTCTCGGGGGGGCAATCAGCCCCAGCATTTT,CASREGSRGGNQPQHF
TRBV7-2,-,TRBD1,TRBJ1-5,TGTGCCAGCAGCATCACAGGGGCTAGCAATCAGCCCCAGCATTTT,CASSITGASNQPQHF
TRBV7-2,-,-,TRBJ2-1,TGTGCCAGCAGCCCACCGGGATCTGCCTACAATGAGCAGTTCTTC,CASSPPGSAYNEQFF
TRBV7-2,-,TRBD1,TRBJ1-1,TGTGCCAGCAGCTTAGTGACAGGGGAAGCTTTCTTT,CASSLVTGEAFF
TRBV4-1,few,TRBD2,TRBJ2-3,TGCGCCAGCAGCCAAGATCGGACTAGCGGGGGCCCCAGAGATACGCAGTATTTT,CASSQDRTSGGPRDTQYF
TRBV5-6,few,TRBD1,TRBJ2-1,TGTGCCAGCAGCCCGGGACAGGGTCTCAATGAGCAGTTCTTC,CASSPGQGLNEQFF
TRBV29-1,-,-,TRBJ2-1,TGCAGCGTCACCCGCCAGGCCAGCCTCGATGAGCAGTTCTTC,CSVTRQASLDEQFF
TRBV4-1,-,-,TRBJ1-2,TGCGCCAGCAATACCGTCCCCGGAGGGGTTGGCTACACCTTC,CASNTVPGGVGYTF
TRBV5-1,-,-,TRBJ1-1,TGCGCCAGCAGCTTCCAACAGGGCACTGAAGCTTTCTTT,CASSFQQGTEAFF
TRBV5-4,-,-,TRBJ2-5,TGTGCCAGCAGCCCTCAGGGAACAGTACAAGAGACCCAGTACTTC,CASSPQGTVQETQYF
TRBV6-5,-,TRBD2,TRBJ2-7,TGTGCCAGCAGTTACTATAGCGGGACGGTCGAGCAGTACTTC,CASSYYSGTVEQYF
TRBV7-9,-,-,TRBJ1-1,TGTGCCAGCAGCTTAGCTCAGGGCACTGAAGCTTTCTTT,CASSLAQGTEAFF
TRBV7-8,once,-,TRBJ1-5,TGTGCCAGCAGCTCCTCCCTTTATCAGCCCCAGCATTTT,CASSSSLYQPQHF
TRBV27,-,TRBD2,TRBJ2-3,TGTGCCAGCAGATTAGCGGGGAACACAGATACGCAGTATTTT,CASRLAGNTDTQYF
TRBV7-2,-,-,TRBJ2-5,TGTGCCAGCAGCTTAGACAGGAAAGAGACCCAGTACTTC,CASSLDRKETQYF
TRBV7-9,-,-,TRBJ2-1,TGTGCCAGCAGCTTATCAGGCAGCTCCTACAATGAGCAGTTCTTC,CASSLSGSSYNEQFF
TRBV9,-,-,TRBJ2-2,TGTGCCAGCAGCCCATCCGGACATTTGGGTACCGGGGAGCTGTTTTTT,CASSPSGHLGTGELFF
TRBV2,-,TRBD1,TRBJ2-3,TGTGCCAGCAGTCCCGGACAGGGGGGTACAGATACGCAGTATTTT,CASSPGQGGTDTQYF
TRBV11-1,-,-,TRBJ1-6,TGTGCCAGCAGCCCCAAGGGGTCCTATAATTCACCCCTCCACTTT,CASSPKGSYNSPLHF
TRBV2,-,-,TRBJ1-2,TGTGCCAGCAGTGGGACAGCAACATCCTATGGCTACACCTTC,CASSGTATSYGYTF
TRBV9,-,TRBD2,TRBJ2-5,TGTGCCAGCAGCCGGACTAGCGGACAAGAGACCCAGTACTTC,CASSRTSGQETQYF
TRBV5-1,once,-,TRBJ2-1,TGCGCCAGCAGCTTGCGAGGGGGTAGCTCCTACAATGAGCAGTTCTTC,CASSLRGGSSYNEQFF
TRBV9,once,-,TRBJ2-4,TGTGCCAGCAGCGTAGGAGGGGGGGGTCCTTGGTACTTC,CASSVGGGGPWYF
TRBV2,-,TRBD1,TRBJ2-7,TGTGCCAGCAGGATCAGACAGGGGGGGACCTACGAGCAGTACTTC,CASRIRQGGTYEQYF
TRBV2,-,TRBD1,TRBJ1-6,TGTGCCAGCTCCCTAGGACAGGGGGGAGGAAATTCACCCCTCCACTTT,CASSLGQGGGNSPLHF
TRBV29-1,once,-,TRBJ1-6,TGCAGCGTTGAAGACCCTAGTGGAACCCTCCACTTT,CSVEDPSGTLHF
TRBV19,once,-,TRBJ2-1,TGTGCCAGTAGGCGGAGTCTCAGCCAGAGCTCCTACAATGAGCAGTTCTTC,CASRRSLSQSSYNEQFF
TRBV9,-,TRBD1,TRBJ1-2,TGTGCCAGCAGCTTAACAGGGGGCTCTATTGGCTACACCTTC,CASSLTGGSIGYTF
TRBV7-3,-,TRBD1,TRBJ1-5,TGTGCCAGCAGCGAGGGACAGGGCCCTATGAGCAATCAGCCCCAGCATTTT,CASSEGQGPMSNQPQHF
TRBV4-1,-,-,TRBJ1-3,TGCGCCAGCAGCCAAGATACAGAAGGCTCTGGAAACACCATATATTTT,CASSQDTEGSGNTIYF
TRBV28,-,-,TRBJ1-4,TGTGCCAGCAGTTTACGCCAGACAGGCCTTAATGAAAAACTGTTTTTT,CASSLRQTGLNEKLFF